The T cell receptor beta chain described here comes from a study of blood T cell repertoires in COVID-19. The germline V gene encodes CDR1 SGHTA and CDR2 FQGTGA. V lost 2 bases and J 4 bases, leaving 10 bases between the germline ends. CDR3 length equals 14 residues. Profiled with immunoSEQ multiplex PCR; TCRdb holds only in-frame clones, not every one. Of roughly 140,000 clones listed, around 85% are singletons. Patients from Seattle were sampled longitudinally, starting during active infection. This TCR derives from a woman in her sixties or seventies with COVID-19, enrolled during active disease. The sequencing input was peripheral blood. V and J are TRBV7-3 and TRBJ2-3, with D maybe TRBD1 (5 bases). CDR3 sequence (DNA): TGTGCCAGCAGCTTAGGTCAGGGCGCAGATACGCAGTATTTT. Protein product: CASSLGQGADTQYF.